This TCR beta chain was identified in a study of T-cell reconstitution after alpha-beta-depleted transplantation in children. Notes on the study in general: Several hundred expanded graft clones reportedly gave rise to the alpha-beta T cells present about two months after transplant.

V was cut by 3 bases and J by 5 bases, with 17 bases left in between. The CDR3 is 15 residues long. Germline-derived CDR1 and CDR2 are KGHSH and LQKENI. Unique molecular identifiers were incorporated into the prepared TCRbeta library. Using its own MiXCR run on the PCR reads, TCRdb lists one record per CDR3 protein. The table records 200,000 to 250,000 distinct CDR3 sequences, 6.5% to 9% of them present only once. The sample holds many counts of this clonotype. Its antigen is unidentified. The sequencing used PBMCs, mostly from graft donor cells, collected 180 days after TCRalphabeta/CD19-depleted stem cell transplant. The origin of this receptor is a male patient between 5 and 17 years old who had a stem cell transplant for acute lymphoblastic leukemia, so the T cells may come from the graft donor. The chain is built from TRBV18 and TRBJ2-7; D gene uncertain. The CDR3 nucleotides are TGTGCCAGCTCACCTTCCCCTCTCTCTACCCACGAGCAGTACTTC. This translates into CASSPSPLSTHEQYF.